The 10 T cell receptor beta chains listed next were all sequenced from one sample in a study of early T cells in non-severe SARS-CoV-2 infection. TCRdb used MiXCR to reprocess the 5' RACE reads, holding one entry per CDR3 protein. The table includes around 31,000 distinct CDR3 sequences, approximately 6% detected once. The sequenced sample was whole blood. Receptors were obtained from an adult who was a healthcare worker with PCR-confirmed SARS-CoV-2 infection or an uninfected control (not recorded which).

This clonotype was picked up many times. J is TRBJ2-1 and V is TRBV12-3 or TRBV12-4, with 10 bases fitting TRBD2. Germline trimming cut 6 bases from V and 7 bases from J; bases unmatched to any gene: 3. The CDR3 sequence is 13 residues long. The CDR3 reads CASRGLAENEQFF. The CDR3 coding sequence is TGTGCCAGCAGAGGACTAGCGGAGAATGAGCAGTTCTTC.

The chain couples TRBV20-1 to TRBJ2-5; maybe TRBD2 (6 bases). CDR1 is DFQATT and CDR2 is SNEGSKA in the germline V gene (reference sequence). This CDR3 contains 10 residues. CDR3 sequence reads: CIPGVGTQYF. The CDR3 nucleotides are TGCATCCCGGGGGTAGGGACCCAGTACTTC.

This clonotype was seen only a few times. This chain links TRBV7-3 with TRBJ2-1, with 10 bases aligning to TRBD2. Per germline, CDR1 SGHTA and CDR2 FQGTGA. CDR3 size: 19 residues. J gave up 7 bases and V 5 bases, and 20 bases lay outside the gene matches. In DNA, the CDR3 is TGTGCCAGCAGCCCACAGGCAGGGCTAGCGGGAGAGCAGGGGAATGAGCAGTTCTTC. Translating gives CASSPQAGLAGEQGNEQFF.

In its sample, this clonotype was seen a few times. The CDR3 DNA reads TGCGCCAGCAGCTTTGATCCGGGCCGTTTGAATAATTCACCCCTCCACTTT. This codes for CASSFDPGRLNNSPLHF. This chain connects TRBV5-1 to TRBJ1-6, with D unclear. V lost 2 bases and J lost 5, with 17 bases in between. The CDR3 runs to 17 residues. Germline-derived CDR1 and CDR2 are SGHRS and YFSETQ.

This clonotype was found many times. V usage is TRBV13 and J usage is TRBJ2-1; D uncertain. Trimming left V 2 bases short and J 5 bases short, with 10 bases between. CDR3 length: 14 amino acids. Germline V gene sequence: CDR1 PRHDT, CDR2 FYEKMQ (reference sequence). The CDR3: CASSLRWAHNEQFF. CDR3 in DNA: TGTGCCAGCAGCTTAAGGTGGGCGCACAATGAGCAGTTCTTC.

The V and J genes are TRBV10-3 and TRBJ1-5; D is unclear. Germline values: CDR1 ENHRY, CDR2 SYGVKD. V was clipped by 3 bases and J by 5 bases, with 8 bases between them. The length of the CDR3 is 13 residues. The CDR3 loop is CAISDQNDQPQHF. The CDR3 region has the DNA TGTGCCATCAGTGATCAAAACGATCAGCCCCAGCATTTT.

This clonotype has only a few counts. The chain employs TRBV5-1 and TRBJ2-2, with D tentatively TRBD2 (5 bases). The CDR3 runs 15 residues. V was cut by 4 bases and J by 8 bases, with 18 bases left in between. Per the germline V gene, CDR1 is SGHRS and CDR2 is YFSETQ. CDR3 nucleotide sequence: TGCGCCAGCAGCCCTCTAGCAGGAGACATTGGGGAGCTGTTTTTT. This sequence encodes CASSPLAGDIGELFF. The variable domain in full, with the rest retrieved from reference TRBV5-1 and TRBJ2-2, is KAGVTQTPRYLIKTRGQQVTLSCSPISGHRSVSWYQQTPGQGLQFLFEYFSETQRNKGNFPGRFSGRQFSNSRSEMNVSTLELGDSALYLCASSPLAGDIGELFFGEGSRLTVL.

This clonotype was recorded many times. This chain joins TRBV29-1 and TRBJ2-5, with 7 nucleotides matching TRBD2. Germline loops: CDR1 SQVTM, CDR2 ANQGSEA. V shed 0 bases and J 5 bases; nucleotides not matched to a gene: 12. CDR3 length: 16 amino acids. As DNA, the CDR3 is TGCAGCGTTGAAGATTACAGGACTAGTATCCGGGAGACCCAGTACTTC. Amino acids: CSVEDYRTSIRETQYF.

This rearrangement joins TRBV7-9 to TRBJ2-3, with 13 bases aligning to TRBD2. V dropped 3 bases and J dropped 4; count of bases not matched to a gene: 4. The CDR3 spans 16 residues. The germline V gene has CDR1 SEHNR and CDR2 FQNEAQ (reference sequence). CDR3 sequence: CASSFGLAGAADTQYF. The CDR3 nucleotides read TGTGCCAGCAGCTTTGGACTAGCGGGAGCCGCAGATACGCAGTATTTT.

This clonotype was seen many times. The junction and the germline gene differ at one end; a read error may be behind it. The chain uses TRBV12-5 and TRBJ1-2; D gene uncertain. CDR3 size: 13 residues. Germline-derived CDR1 and CDR2 are LGHNT and FRNRAP. CDR3 amino acids: CASGLEPGAKWHF. In DNA form, the CDR3 reads TGTGCTAGTGGTTTGGAACCGGGAGCAAAGTGGCACTTC.